This entry is about one T cell receptor beta chain. What it binds is unknown. The data are from a study of T cell repertoires and Cas9 in healthy adults. Study-wide background: SpCas9-reactive CD4 and CD8 T cells were characterized for potency, cytotoxicity and lineage.

Data came from immunoSEQ multiplex PCR; TCRdb stores just in-frame clones and leaves some out. This table has tens of thousands of clones, roughly 89% appearing once. Germline V gives CDR1 MDHEN, CDR2 SYDVKM. Trimming stripped 3 bases from V and 3 bases from J, with 17 bases between. The CDR3 is 16 amino acids. Study-level points and caveats: SpCas9-reactive regulatory T cells reportedly mitigated SpCas9-reactive effector T cells in vitro.

The chain recombines TRBV28 with TRBJ2-5, with D possibly TRBD1 on 6 matching bases. This receptor was obtained from a human donor in good health. What was sequenced was CD4+ effector T cells (CD127+, CD25-, CD137-, CD154-) from PBMCs; culture status not recorded. The CDR3 DNA is TGTGCCAGCAGTTTCCCCTGGGACAACCCAAAAGAGACCCAGTACTTC. This sequence encodes CASSFPWDNPKETQYF.